This T cell receptor beta chain was sequenced for a study of T cells in Graves' hyperthyroidism and ophthalmopathy. Study-wide points: Researchers found most expanded thyroid clonotypes above 0.001 in blood as well. Ophthalmopathy was separated from stable hyperthyroidism by a 13 V-J model.

TCR beta CDR3 regions were amplified from RNA. HTBI primers were employed in a first-round RT-PCR of the TCR CDR3. TCRdb re-derived calls from the multiplex PCR reads in MiXCR, one entry per CDR3 protein. The table shows some 500,000 distinct CDR3 sequences, with 24% occurring only once. Germline CDR1 SGDLS, CDR2 YYNGEE. The germline V and J ends were trimmed by 3 bases and 0 bases, with 10 bases remaining between them. The CDR3 totals 15 residues. Ophthalmopathy patients had Clinical Activity Score at least 3, NOSPECS grade at least 4, duration under 3 months. Not enrolled were patients with uncontrolled infection, other autoimmune disease, pregnancy or lactation. This clonotype was detected ten times or more. As yet, its antigen is unknown.

Sequences were obtained from blood. The gene calls are TRBV9 and TRBJ1-5, with D maybe TRBD1 (6 bases). This clonotype originated in a woman between 25 and 40 years old with Graves' ophthalmopathy. The CDR3 DNA is TGTGCCAGCAGCGCAGGGGCGTATAGCAATCAGCCCCAGCATTTT. Encoded protein: CASSAGAYSNQPQHF.